This is a list of T cell receptor beta chains from one sample in a study of control samples from healthy donors and cancer patients. Measured with immunoSEQ multiplex PCR; TCRdb has only the in-frame clones, and not every one. The repertoire holds 100,000 or so clones, with about 90% as singletons. Sequencing used blood. The receptors originated from a woman aged 45-65 years in good health. CDR3s include the opening cysteine and the closing phenylalanine or tryptophan. D genes are given only for firm matches. Clone size appears in some rows only: once, few, many, or a class for an expanded clone.

TRBJ2-2,TRBV6-1,.,.,TGTGCCAGCAGTGAAAGGGCAGACAGGAACACCGGGGAGCTGTTTTTT,CASSERADRNTGELFF
TRBJ2-1,TRBV5-4,TRBD1,once,TGTGCCAGCAACGTTGACCTCGGACAGGGAAGCAATGAGCAGTTCTTC,CASNVDLGQGSNEQFF
TRBJ1-6,TRBV24-1,.,.,TGTGCCACCATGGGACAAACCGAGGCCCCCTATAATTCACCCCTCCACTTT,CATMGQTEAPYNSPLHF
TRBJ1-2,TRBV3-1/TRBV3-2,.,.,TGTGCCAGCAGCCAATCCGGGTCTAACTATGGCTACACCTTC,CASSQSGSNYGYTF
TRBJ1-3,TRBV14,TRBD1,.,TGTGCCAGCAGCCAAGCCGGGACAGGGGTCGCGTCCATATATTTT,CASSQAGTGVASIYF
TRBJ2-1,TRBV6-4,.,.,TGTGCCAGCAGTGACTCCGTCGACAGCTCCTACAATGAGCAGTTCTTC,CASSDSVDSSYNEQFF
TRBJ2-2,TRBV7-2,.,.,TGTGCCAGCAGCCCCCCCGCTGACGGGGAGCTGTTTTTT,CASSPPADGELFF
TRBJ2-2,TRBV4-3,.,.,TGCGCCAGCAGCCATCTCCGGGACGAGGAGCTGTTTTTT,CASSHLRDEELFF
TRBJ1-1,TRBV9,TRBD1,.,TGTGCCAGCAGTCAACAGGGGTATAGCACTGAAGCTTTCTTT,CASSQQGYSTEAFF
TRBJ2-1,TRBV7-3,.,few,TGTGCCAGCAGCCAGGGAGGCGGACGAGGGAATGAGCAGTTCTTC,CASSQGGGRGNEQFF
TRBJ2-7,TRBV29-1,TRBD1,once,TGCAGCGTCTCCCGGGACAGGGGCTACGAGCAGTACTTC,CSVSRDRGYEQYF
TRBJ1-5,TRBV27,.,.,TGTGCCAGCAGTTTGCTTGGAGGCGCGGGGCAGCCCCAGCATTTT,CASSLLGGAGQPQHF
TRBJ1-1,TRBV7-9,.,.,TGTGCCAGCAGCTCCCCCACCGTGCGGAGGGGGGACGCTTTCTTT,CASSSPTVRRGDAFF
TRBJ1-5,TRBV7-2,.,.,TGTGCCAGCAGTCCAACTCCGGGAGAGGGGGGGAGTCAGCCCCAGCATTTT,CASSPTPGEGGSQPQHF
TRBJ2-3,TRBV12-3/TRBV12-4,.,.,TGTGCCAGCAGTTTACGGGACTTCAATGCGCAGTATTTT,CASSLRDFNAQYF
TRBJ2-5,TRBV27,TRBD1,.,TGTGCCAGCAGTTGGACAGGGCTGGAGACCCAGTACTTC,CASSWTGLETQYF
TRBJ2-3,TRBV6-4,.,.,TGTGCCAGCAGTGACCGGAGTATCGGGATGGGGTCGGATACGCAGTATTTT,CASSDRSIGMGSDTQYF
TRBJ2-2,TRBV9,TRBD1,.,TGTGCCAGCAGCCCCTACAGGGGGCGCGGCACCGGGGAGCTGTTTTTT,CASSPYRGRGTGELFF
TRBJ2-1,TRBV4-1,TRBD2,once,TGCGCCAGCAGCCAACCTAGCGGGGGGAGAAATTACTACAATGAGCAGTTCTTC,CASSQPSGGRNYYNEQFF
TRBJ1-2,TRBV24-1,.,once,TGTGCCACCAGTGATCCTCGGGGTGAGAGCGGCTACACCTTC,CATSDPRGESGYTF
TRBJ1-4,TRBV6-7,.,.,TGTGCCAGCAGTTACTCGAAACAGGGTAGGACTAATGAAAAACTGTTTTTT,CASSYSKQGRTNEKLFF
TRBJ2-2,TRBV9,TRBD1,.,TGTGCCAGCAGCGAGCCCCGGACAGGGATAAGGCCCGGGGAGCTGTTTTTT,CASSEPRTGIRPGELFF
TRBJ2-5,TRBV11-2,.,.,TGTGCCAGCAGCTTGGGCTCGGGTCGCCAGTACTTC,CASSLGSGRQYF
TRBJ1-1,TRBV2,TRBD1,.,TGTGCCAGAAGGGACAGATTGAACACTGAAGCTTTCTTT,CARRDRLNTEAFF
TRBJ1-2,TRBV3-1/TRBV3-2,.,.,TGTGCCAGCAGCCTAGCCCCCTATGGCTACACCTTC,CASSLAPYGYTF
TRBJ1-2,TRBV7-2,.,.,TGTGCCAGCAGCTACGACGGCGCTAACTATGGCTACACCTTC,CASSYDGANYGYTF
TRBJ2-5,TRBV18,TRBD1,few,TGTGCCAGCTCACCTCCGGGACAGAGCTTACAAGAGACCCAGTACTTC,CASSPPGQSLQETQYF
TRBJ2-4,TRBV11-2,.,.,TGTGCCAGCAGCTTTCCGAGTTCGGCCAAAAACATTCAGTACTTC,CASSFPSSAKNIQYF
TRBJ1-5,TRBV19,.,few,TGTGCCAGCAATCCGTCGCCCCAGCATTTT,CASNPSPQHF
TRBJ2-7,TRBV10-3,TRBD1,.,TGTGCCATCAGTACTATACAGGGGTTCTCCTACGAGCAGTACTTC,CAISTIQGFSYEQYF
TRBJ1-2,TRBV6-5,.,.,TGTGCCAGCAGTTACGGACACGACTATGGCTACACCTTC,CASSYGHDYGYTF
TRBJ2-5,TRBV7-2,.,.,TGTGCCAGCAGCTTAGGGCCCACCGTAGTAGGGTACCAAGAGACCCAGTACTTC,CASSLGPTVVGYQETQYF
TRBJ2-7,TRBV13,.,.,TGTGCCAGCAGCTTGAGACCACACGAGCAGTACTTC,CASSLRPHEQYF
TRBJ2-5,TRBV5-4,.,.,TGTGCCAGCAGCTTGCGCGGCGTCCAAGAGACCCAGTACTTC,CASSLRGVQETQYF
TRBJ1-1,TRBV11-2,.,.,TGTGCCAGCACCTTAAGGATAGTGAACACTGAAGCTTTCTTT,CASTLRIVNTEAFF
TRBJ2-3,TRBV4-1,TRBD1,.,TGCGCCAGCAGAAGAATACAGGGGGCCAGCACAGATACGCAGTATTTT,CASRRIQGASTDTQYF
TRBJ2-3,TRBV6-5,.,.,TGTGCCAGCACCCTCGCCCGAGCCAGAACAGATACGCAGTATTTT,CASTLARARTDTQYF
TRBJ1-4,TRBV4-1,.,.,TGCGCCAGCAGCCCCGGGGCGGGGGCAACTAATGAAAAACTGTTTTTT,CASSPGAGATNEKLFF
TRBJ2-3,TRBV24-1,TRBD1,.,TGTGCCACCAGCCCACAGGGGGTTGCGACAGATACGCAGTATTTT,CATSPQGVATDTQYF
TRBJ1-5,TRBV6-2/TRBV6-3,.,.,TGTGCCAGCAGTTACTGGGGGGGTAATCAGCCCCAGCATTTT,CASSYWGGNQPQHF
TRBJ1-1,TRBV30,.,.,TGTGCCTGGAGTGTATACGGCCTGGGGACACCCTCAATCATGAACACTGAAGCTTTCTTT,CAWSVYGLGTPSIMNTEAFF
TRBJ2-5,TRBV6-5,.,.,TGTGCCAGCAGTTACTCGACGGCTTCTCAAGAGACCCAGTACTTC,CASSYSTASQETQYF
TRBJ2-1,TRBV7-2,.,few,TGTGCCAGCAGCTTAGCCTTTTGGACCTCTCGGGATGAGCAGTTCTTC,CASSLAFWTSRDEQFF
TRBJ1-6,TRBV7-2,TRBD1,.,TGTGCCAGCAGGAAGGGACAGGGAAAAAATTCACCCCTCCACTTT,CASRKGQGKNSPLHF
TRBJ2-7,TRBV10-1,TRBD1,.,TGCGCCAGCAGTGGGGGGACAGGGTTCGAGCAGTACTTC,CASSGGTGFEQYF
TRBJ1-2,TRBV18,.,.,TGTGCCAGCTCACCACCCTTCGCAACCTATGGCTACACCTTC,CASSPPFATYGYTF
TRBJ2-1,TRBV4-1,.,.,TGCGCCAGCAGCCAAGAGGTCGGGGCAGATTACAATGAGCAGTTCTTC,CASSQEVGADYNEQFF
TRBJ2-5,TRBV5-1,TRBD2,few,TGCGCCAGCCCCCGGGGGGTCTTCGTTTACTTC,CASPRGVFVYF
TRBJ2-5,TRBV10-1,.,.,TGCGCCAGCAGTGAGGATAGGGCCCGCGAAGAGACCCAGTACTTC,CASSEDRAREETQYF
TRBJ1-6,TRBV5-1,TRBD1,.,TGCGCCAGCAGCTGGGGGACAGACAGTTCACCCCTCCACTTT,CASSWGTDSSPLHF
TRBJ2-5,TRBV6-2/TRBV6-3,TRBD2,.,TGTGCCAGCAGTTACGGAGCGGGAGGACATTTCCAAGAGACCCAGTACTTC,CASSYGAGGHFQETQYF
TRBJ2-7,TRBV3-1/TRBV3-2,TRBD2,.,TGTGCCAGCAGCCAAGTCTGGACTAGCGGGGGGCCGGGTGTCTACGAGCAGTACTTC,CASSQVWTSGGPGVYEQYF
TRBJ2-5,TRBV21-1,.,.,TGTGCCAGCAGCAAAGGGGTAGTTCGGACCCGGAAAGAAGAGACCCAGTACTTC,CASSKGVVRTRKEETQYF
TRBJ1-4,TRBV6-5,TRBD1,.,TGTGCCAGCAGTCCGGGACAGGGCCGTGAAAAACTGTTTTTT,CASSPGQGREKLFF